A selection of T cell receptor beta chains follows, all from one sample in a study of T cell responses to AZD1222 COVID-19 vaccine. Sequenced by immunoSEQ multiplex PCR; TCRdb stores in-frame clones only, minus some. The table includes 120,000 to 150,000 clones, around nine tenths detected once. This specimen was peripheral blood, taken on day 0 of MenACWY control vaccination. Source of these receptors: an adult in good health. Each CDR3 is given with its conserved first and last residue. The D gene is left open where the match is weak. Where a row states a size, it is once, few, many or the class of an expanded clone; other rows omit it.

TRBD1	TRBV4-2	NA	TRBJ1-6	TGTGCCAGCAGCCAACTCGGACAGGATTTTAATTCACCCCTCCACTTT	CASSQLGQDFNSPLHF
NA	TRBV9	NA	TRBJ1-5	TGTGCCAGCAGCGGCGGACGGACGAATCAGCCCCAGCATTTT	CASSGGRTNQPQHF
TRBD1	TRBV18	NA	TRBJ1-5	TGTGCCAGCTCACTTGAGGGGGCTAGCAATCAGCCCCAGCATTTT	CASSLEGASNQPQHF
NA	TRBV21-1	NA	TRBJ1-1	TGTGCCAGCAGCAAACGGGGCCCGAGCGAGGGGGGGAACACTGAAGCTTTCTTT	CASSKRGPSEGGNTEAFF
TRBD2	TRBV7-3	NA	TRBJ2-1	TGTGCCAGCAGCTTAAATAGCGGGAGAGACAATGAGCAGTTCTTC	CASSLNSGRDNEQFF
TRBD2	TRBV3-1/TRBV3-2	NA	TRBJ2-1	TGTGCCAGCAGCCAAGATATACTAGCGGGGGGGCGAGAGCAGTTCTTC	CASSQDILAGGREQFF
NA	TRBV10-3	once	TRBJ1-4	TGTGCCATCAGTGAGTCGGCCGACAGGAGTCTTGCAACTAATGAAAAACTGTTTTTT	CAISESADRSLATNEKLFF
NA	TRBV13	NA	TRBJ1-1	TGTGCCAGCAGCTTATTTAGGACTGAAGCTTTCTTT	CASSLFRTEAFF
NA	TRBV20-1	few	TRBJ2-5	TGCAGTGTTCTAAGGGAAACCCAGTACTTC	CSVLRETQYF
NA	TRBV19	once	TRBJ1-1	TGTGCCAGTAGCCATGCGGGTGGAGGAGCTTTCTTT	CASSHAGGGAFF
TRBD1	TRBV11-1	NA	TRBJ2-7	TGTGCCAGCAGCTTGGGGACAGGGACCCTTCAATACGAGCAGTACTTC	CASSLGTGTLQYEQYF
TRBD2	TRBV7-2	NA	TRBJ2-1	TGTGCCAGCACTCCGACTAGCGGGGTTAACAATGAGCAGTTCTTC	CASTPTSGVNNEQFF
NA	TRBV15	NA	TRBJ1-6	TGTGCCACCAGCAGAGGCTTCTACAGGAGACTTCTCCCGTATAATTCACCCCTCCACTTT	CATSRGFYRRLLPYNSPLHF
TRBD2	TRBV19	once	TRBJ2-1	TGTGCCAGTAGTATAGCCCCGGGACTAGGGAATGAGCAGTTCTTC	CASSIAPGLGNEQFF
NA	TRBV7-3	NA	TRBJ1-1	TGTGCCAGCAGCTTCTCGGGGGGGAACACTGAAGCTTTCTTT	CASSFSGGNTEAFF
TRBD1	TRBV4-2	NA	TRBJ2-7	TGTGCCAGCAGCCAAGGGGACAGGGGGCAATACGAGCAGTACTTC	CASSQGDRGQYEQYF
NA	TRBV6-2/TRBV6-3	NA	TRBJ1-1	TGTGCCAGCAGTCTGTACAGGGTTTCTACTGAAGCTTTCTTT	CASSLYRVSTEAFF
TRBD1	TRBV10-3	NA	TRBJ1-3	TGTGCCATCAGTGCCGGGACAGAGATAACTGGAAACACCATATATTTT	CAISAGTEITGNTIYF